The clone carrying this T cell receptor (beta chain) was counted between two and nine times. Its antigen is as yet unknown. The entry originates in a study of beta chain features in type 1 diabetes. Study information: Sorted cells examined across all samples numbered about 110,000,000.

CD4+ naive, central memory, regulatory and stem cell-like memory cells were sorted via CD45RO/CCR7/CD25/CD127/CD95/CD27. Germline CDR1 and CDR2: GTSNPN and SVGIG (reference sequence). The CDR3 loop spans 11 amino acids. Trimming left V 0 bases short and J 5 bases short, with 3 bases between. Expressed TCRB transcripts were sequenced after all isolated RNA was converted to cDNA. Method: immunoSEQ multiplex PCR; TCRdb's copy keeps in-frame clones and lacks some. Among 160,000 or so clones, roughly 65% were seen once, and the ten largest hold under 0.1%. Study results and limitations: People with Type 1 diabetes carried modestly yet significantly shorter TCRB CDR3s in all four CD4+ subsets. Whatever favoring of shorter templates PCR might show would apply equally to patients and controls. A closer apparent resemblance between naive, central memory and Treg TCRB repertoires was seen in patients than in healthy donors.

The sequencing input was naive CD4+ T cells from blood. The chain has TRBV30 and TRBJ2-3; D unclear. This TCR was recovered from a man aged 30-40 years with type 1 diabetes. The CDR3 is CAWSVEDTQYF. The CDR3 DNA reads as TGTGCCTGGAGTGTAGAAGATACGCAGTATTTT.